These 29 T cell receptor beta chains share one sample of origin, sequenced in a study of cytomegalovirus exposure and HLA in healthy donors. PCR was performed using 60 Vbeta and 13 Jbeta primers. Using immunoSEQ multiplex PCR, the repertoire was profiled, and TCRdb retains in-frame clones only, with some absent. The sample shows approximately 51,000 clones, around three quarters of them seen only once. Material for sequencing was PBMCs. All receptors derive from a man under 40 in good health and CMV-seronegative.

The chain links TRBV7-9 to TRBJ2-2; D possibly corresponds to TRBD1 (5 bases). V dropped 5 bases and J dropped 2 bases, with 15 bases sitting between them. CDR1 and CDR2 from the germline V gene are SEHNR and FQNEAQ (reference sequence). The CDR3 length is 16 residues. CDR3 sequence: CASSDPGRLNTGELFF. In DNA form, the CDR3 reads TGTGCCAGCAGCGATCCAGGGCGGTTAAACACCGGGGAGCTGTTTTTT.

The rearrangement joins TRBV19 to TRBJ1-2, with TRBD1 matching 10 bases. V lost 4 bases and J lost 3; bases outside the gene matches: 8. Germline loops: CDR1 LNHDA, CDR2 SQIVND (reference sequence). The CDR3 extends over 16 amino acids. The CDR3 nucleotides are TGTGCCAGTAGTACTCCCGGGACAGGGGCGTACTATGGCTACACCTTC. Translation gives CASSTPGTGAYYGYTF.

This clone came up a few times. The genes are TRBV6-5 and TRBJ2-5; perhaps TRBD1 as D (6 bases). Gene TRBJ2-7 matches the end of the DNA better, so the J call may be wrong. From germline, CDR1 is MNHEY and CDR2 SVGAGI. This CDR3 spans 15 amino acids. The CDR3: CASSYSTRGIYEQYF. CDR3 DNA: TGTGCCAGCAGTTACTCGACCAGGGGAATCTACGAGCAGTACTTC.

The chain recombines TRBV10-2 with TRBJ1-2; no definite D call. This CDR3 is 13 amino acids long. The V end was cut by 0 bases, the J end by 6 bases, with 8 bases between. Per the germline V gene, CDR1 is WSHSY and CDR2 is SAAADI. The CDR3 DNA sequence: TGCGCCAGCAGTGAGTCGGAGGTGCATGGCTACACCTTC. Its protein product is CASSESEVHGYTF.

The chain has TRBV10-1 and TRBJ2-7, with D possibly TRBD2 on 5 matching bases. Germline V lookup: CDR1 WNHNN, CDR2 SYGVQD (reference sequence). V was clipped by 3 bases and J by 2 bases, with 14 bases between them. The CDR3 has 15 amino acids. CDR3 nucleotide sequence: TGCGCCAGCAGTGATACCGGGATCTACCCCTACGAGCAGTACTTC. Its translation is CASSDTGIYPYEQYF.

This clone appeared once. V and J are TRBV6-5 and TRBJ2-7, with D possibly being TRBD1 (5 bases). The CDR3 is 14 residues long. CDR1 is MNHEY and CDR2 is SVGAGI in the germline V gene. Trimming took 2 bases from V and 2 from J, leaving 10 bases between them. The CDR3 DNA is TGTGCCAGCAGTTACGACCAGGGAACCTACGAGCAGTACTTC. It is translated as CASSYDQGTYEQYF.

The CDR3 region is CASSLGQADEQYF. CDR3 DNA: TGCGCCAGCAGCTTGGGTCAGGCAGACGAGCAGTACTTC. This sequence joins TRBV5-1 and TRBJ2-7; D gene ambiguous. CDR3 size: 13 residues. The germline gives CDR1 SGHRS, CDR2 YFSETQ. V lost 0 bases, J lost 5 bases, and 9 bases lay in between.

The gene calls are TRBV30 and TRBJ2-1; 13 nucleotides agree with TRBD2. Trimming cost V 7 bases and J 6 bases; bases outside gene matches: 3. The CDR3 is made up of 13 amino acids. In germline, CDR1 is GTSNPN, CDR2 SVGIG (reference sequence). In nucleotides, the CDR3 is TGTGCCTCAAGACTAGCGGGAGGCAATGAGCAGTTCTTC. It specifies CASRLAGGNEQFF.

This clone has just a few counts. CDR3 loop: CASSLGTNEKLFF. The CDR3, as DNA: TGTGCCAGCTCACTCGGAACTAATGAAAAACTGTTTTTT. The chain combines TRBV6-5 with TRBJ1-4, with D uncertain. The CDR3 length is 13 residues. The germline V gene encodes CDR1 MNHEY and CDR2 SVGAGI. Trimming removed 8 bases from V and 1 base from J, with 8 bases in between.

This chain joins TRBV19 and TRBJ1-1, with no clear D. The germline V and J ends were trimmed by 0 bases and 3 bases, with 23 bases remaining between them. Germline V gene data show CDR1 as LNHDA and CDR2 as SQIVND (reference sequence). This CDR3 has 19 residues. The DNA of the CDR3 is TGTGCCAGTAGTATAGATCGCAGCTTGGGCCAACTTTTCTACACTGAAGCTTTCTTT. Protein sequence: CASSIDRSLGQLFYTEAFF. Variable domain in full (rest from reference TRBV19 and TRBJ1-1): DGGITQSPKYLFRKEGQNVTLSCEQNLNHDAMYWYRQDPGQGLRLIYYSQIVNDFQKGDIAEGYSVSREKKESFPLTVTSAQKNPTAFYLCASSIDRSLGQLFYTEAFFGQGTRLTVV.

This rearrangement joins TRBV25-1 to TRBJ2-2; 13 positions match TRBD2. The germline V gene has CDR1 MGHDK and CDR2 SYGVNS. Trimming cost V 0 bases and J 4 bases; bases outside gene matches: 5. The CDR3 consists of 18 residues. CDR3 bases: TGTGCCAGCAGTGAATACACTAGCGGGAGGGCGCGCACCGGGGAGCTGTTTTTT. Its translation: CASSEYTSGRARTGELFF. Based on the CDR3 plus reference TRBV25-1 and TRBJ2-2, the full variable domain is EADIYQTPRYLVIGTGKKITLECSQTMGHDKMYWYQQDPGMELHLIHYSYGVNSTEKGDLSSESTVSRIRTEHFPLTLESARPSHTSQYLCASSEYTSGRARTGELFFGEGSRLTVL.

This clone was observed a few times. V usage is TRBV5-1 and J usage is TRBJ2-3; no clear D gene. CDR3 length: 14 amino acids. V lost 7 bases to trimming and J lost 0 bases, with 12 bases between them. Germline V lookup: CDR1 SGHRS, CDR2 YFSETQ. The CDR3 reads CASYLASSTDTQYF. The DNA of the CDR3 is TGCGCCAGCTACTTGGCGTCTAGCACAGATACGCAGTATTTT.

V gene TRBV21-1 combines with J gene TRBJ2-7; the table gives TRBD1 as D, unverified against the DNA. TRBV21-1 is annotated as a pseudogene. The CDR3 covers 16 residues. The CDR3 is CASSKRGTGIRGEQYF. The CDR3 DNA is TGTGCCAGCAGCAAAAGAGGGACAGGGATTCGTGGCGAGCAGTACTTC.

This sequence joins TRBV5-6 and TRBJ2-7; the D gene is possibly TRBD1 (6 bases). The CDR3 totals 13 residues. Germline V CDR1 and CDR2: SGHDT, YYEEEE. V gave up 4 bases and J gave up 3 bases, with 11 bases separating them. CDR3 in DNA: TGTGCCAGCAGCGGGAACAGGGTCTACGAGCAGTACTTC. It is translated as CASSGNRVYEQYF.

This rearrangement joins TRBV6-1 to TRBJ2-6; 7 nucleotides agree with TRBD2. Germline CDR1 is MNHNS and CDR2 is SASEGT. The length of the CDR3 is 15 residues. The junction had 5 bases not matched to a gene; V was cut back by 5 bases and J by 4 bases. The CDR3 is CASSWGGTGANVLTF. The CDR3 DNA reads TGTGCCAGCAGTTGGGGGGGGACCGGGGCCAACGTCCTGACTTTC.

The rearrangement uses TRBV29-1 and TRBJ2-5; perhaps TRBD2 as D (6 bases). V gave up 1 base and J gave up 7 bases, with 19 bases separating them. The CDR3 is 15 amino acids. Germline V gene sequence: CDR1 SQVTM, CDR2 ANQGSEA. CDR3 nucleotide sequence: TGCAGCGTTGAAGTCCCCGGAGGGGCCCGAGGGACCCAGTACTTC. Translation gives CSVEVPGGARGTQYF.

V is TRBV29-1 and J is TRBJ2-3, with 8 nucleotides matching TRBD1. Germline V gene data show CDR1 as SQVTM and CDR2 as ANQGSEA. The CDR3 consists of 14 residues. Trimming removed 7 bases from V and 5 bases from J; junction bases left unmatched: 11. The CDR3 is CSAQTGTGGDTQYF. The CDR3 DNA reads TGCAGCGCCCAGACCGGGACAGGCGGAGATACGCAGTATTTT.

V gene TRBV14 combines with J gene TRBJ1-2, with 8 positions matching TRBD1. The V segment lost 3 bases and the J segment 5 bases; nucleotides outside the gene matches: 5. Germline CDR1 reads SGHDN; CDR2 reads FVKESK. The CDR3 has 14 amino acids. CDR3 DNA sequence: TGTGCCAGCAGCCAGGGGGACAGGTTTTATGGCTACACCTTC. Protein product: CASSQGDRFYGYTF.

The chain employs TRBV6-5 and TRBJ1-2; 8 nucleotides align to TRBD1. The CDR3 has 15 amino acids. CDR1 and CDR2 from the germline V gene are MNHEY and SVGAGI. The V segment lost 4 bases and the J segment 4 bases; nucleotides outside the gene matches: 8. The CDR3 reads CASSLRPGQVYGYTF. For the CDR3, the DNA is TGTGCCAGCAGTTTGAGACCGGGACAGGTCTATGGCTACACCTTC.

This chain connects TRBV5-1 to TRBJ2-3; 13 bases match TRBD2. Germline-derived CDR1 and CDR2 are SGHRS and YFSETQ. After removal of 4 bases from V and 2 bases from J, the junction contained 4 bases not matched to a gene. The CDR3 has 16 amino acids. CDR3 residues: CASSGGLAGYTDTQYF. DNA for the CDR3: TGCGCCAGCAGCGGGGGACTAGCGGGGTACACAGATACGCAGTATTTT. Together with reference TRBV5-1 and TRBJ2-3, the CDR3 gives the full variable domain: KAGVTQTPRYLIKTRGQQVTLSCSPISGHRSVSWYQQTPGQGLQFLFEYFSETQRNKGNFPGRFSGRQFSNSRSEMNVSTLELGDSALYLCASSGGLAGYTDTQYFGPGTRLTVL.

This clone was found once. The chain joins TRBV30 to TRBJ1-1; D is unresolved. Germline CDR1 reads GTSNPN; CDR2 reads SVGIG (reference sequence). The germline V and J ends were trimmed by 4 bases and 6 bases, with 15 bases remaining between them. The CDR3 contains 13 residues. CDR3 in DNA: TGTGCCTGGAATGAAGGCGGGTCCTCTGAAGCTTTCTTT. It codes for CAWNEGGSSEAFF.

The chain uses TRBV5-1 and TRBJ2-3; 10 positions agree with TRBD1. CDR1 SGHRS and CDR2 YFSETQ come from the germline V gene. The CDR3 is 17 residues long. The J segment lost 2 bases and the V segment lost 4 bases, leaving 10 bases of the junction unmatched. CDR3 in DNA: TGCGCCAGCAGCCTTTCTCCGGGACAGGGGCACACAGATACGCAGTATTTT. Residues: CASSLSPGQGHTDTQYF.

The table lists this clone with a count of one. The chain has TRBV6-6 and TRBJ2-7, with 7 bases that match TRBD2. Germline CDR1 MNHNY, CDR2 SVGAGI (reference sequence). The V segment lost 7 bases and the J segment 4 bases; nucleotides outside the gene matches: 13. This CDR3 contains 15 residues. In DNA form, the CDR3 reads TGTGCCAGCACCTTTTCGGGCGGGAGTCTTTACGAGCAGTACTTC. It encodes CASTFSGGSLYEQYF.

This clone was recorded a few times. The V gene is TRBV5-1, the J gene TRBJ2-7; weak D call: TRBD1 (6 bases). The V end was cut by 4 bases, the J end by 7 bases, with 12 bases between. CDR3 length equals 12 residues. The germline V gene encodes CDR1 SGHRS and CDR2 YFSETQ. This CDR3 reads CASSPTGPEQYF. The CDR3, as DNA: TGCGCCAGCAGCCCGACAGGTCCAGAGCAGTACTTC.

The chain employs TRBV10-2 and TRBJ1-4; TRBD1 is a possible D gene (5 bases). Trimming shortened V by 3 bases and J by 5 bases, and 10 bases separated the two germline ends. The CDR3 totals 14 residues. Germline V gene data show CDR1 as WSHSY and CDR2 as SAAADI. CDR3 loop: CASSELGANEKLFF. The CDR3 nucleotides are TGCGCCAGCAGTGAATTAGGGGCAAATGAAAAACTGTTTTTT.

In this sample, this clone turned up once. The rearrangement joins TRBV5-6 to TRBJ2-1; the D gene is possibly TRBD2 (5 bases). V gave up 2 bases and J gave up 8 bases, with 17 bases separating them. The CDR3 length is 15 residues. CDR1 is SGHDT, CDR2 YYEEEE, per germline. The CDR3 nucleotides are TGTGCCAGCAGCTTCGGAGTCCCAGGAGGCGATGAGCAGTTCTTC. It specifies CASSFGVPGGDEQFF.

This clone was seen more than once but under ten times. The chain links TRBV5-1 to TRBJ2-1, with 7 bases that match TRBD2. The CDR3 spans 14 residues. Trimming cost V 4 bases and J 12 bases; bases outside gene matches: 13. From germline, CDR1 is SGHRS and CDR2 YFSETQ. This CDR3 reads CASSTRTSMPPQFF. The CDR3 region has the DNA TGCGCCAGCAGCACCCGGACTAGTATGCCACCGCAGTTCTTC.

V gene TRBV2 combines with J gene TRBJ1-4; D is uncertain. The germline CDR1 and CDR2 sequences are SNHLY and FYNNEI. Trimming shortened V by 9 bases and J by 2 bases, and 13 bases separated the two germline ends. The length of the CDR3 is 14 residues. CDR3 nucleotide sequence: TGTGCCAGGGCCGGAGGGATGACTAATGAAAAACTGTTTTTT. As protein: CARAGGMTNEKLFF.

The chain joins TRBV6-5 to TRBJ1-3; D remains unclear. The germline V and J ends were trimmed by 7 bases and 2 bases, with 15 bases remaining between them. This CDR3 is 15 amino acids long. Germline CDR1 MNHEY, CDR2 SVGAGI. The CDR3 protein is CASKMDFGAGNTIYF. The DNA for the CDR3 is TGTGCCAGCAAAATGGATTTCGGGGCTGGAAACACCATATATTTT.